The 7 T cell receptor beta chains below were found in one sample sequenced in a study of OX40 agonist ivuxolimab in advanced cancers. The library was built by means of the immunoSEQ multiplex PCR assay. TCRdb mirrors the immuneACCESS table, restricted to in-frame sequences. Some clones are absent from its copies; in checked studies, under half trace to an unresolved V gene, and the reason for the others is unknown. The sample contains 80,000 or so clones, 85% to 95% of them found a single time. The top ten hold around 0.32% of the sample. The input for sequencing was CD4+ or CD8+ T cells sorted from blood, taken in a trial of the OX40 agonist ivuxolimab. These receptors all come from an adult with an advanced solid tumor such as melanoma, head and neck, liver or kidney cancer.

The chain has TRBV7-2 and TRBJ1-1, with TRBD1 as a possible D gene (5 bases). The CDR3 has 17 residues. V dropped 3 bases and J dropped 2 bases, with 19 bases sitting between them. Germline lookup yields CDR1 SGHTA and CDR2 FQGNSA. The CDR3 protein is CASSLVPLGAYNTEAFF. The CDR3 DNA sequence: TGTGCCAGCAGCTTGGTTCCCCTTGGGGCCTATAACACTGAAGCTTTCTTT.

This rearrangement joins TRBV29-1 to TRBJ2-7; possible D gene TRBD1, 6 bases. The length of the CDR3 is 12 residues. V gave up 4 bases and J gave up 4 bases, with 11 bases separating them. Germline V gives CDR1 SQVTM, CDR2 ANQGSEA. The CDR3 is CSVGGRGYEQYF. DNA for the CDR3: TGCAGCGTTGGTGGCAGGGGTTACGAGCAGTACTTC.

CDR3 in DNA: TGTGCCAGCTCACCAACTAGCGGGGGCGAAGGAACCCAGTACTTC. Protein sequence: CASSPTSGGEGTQYF. The chain is built from TRBV18 and TRBJ2-5; 11 positions match TRBD2. CDR3 size: 15 residues. Germline CDR1 KGHSH, CDR2 LQKENI. V shed 2 bases, J shed 8 bases, and the junction held 7 bases outside the gene matches. Together with reference TRBV18 and TRBJ2-5, the CDR3 gives the full variable domain: NAGVMQNPRHLVRRRGQEARLRCSPMKGHSHVYWYRQLPEEGLKFMVYLQKENIIDESGMPKERFSAEFPKEGPSILRIQQVVRGDSAAYFCASSPTSGGEGTQYFGPGTRLLVL.

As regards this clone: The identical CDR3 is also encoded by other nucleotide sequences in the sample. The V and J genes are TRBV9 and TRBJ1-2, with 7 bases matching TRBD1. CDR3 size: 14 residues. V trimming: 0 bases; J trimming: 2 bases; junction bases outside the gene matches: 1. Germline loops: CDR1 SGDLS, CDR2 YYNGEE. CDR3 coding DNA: TGTGCCAGCAGCGTAGGACAGGGAAACTATGGCTACACCTTC. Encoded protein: CASSVGQGNYGYTF.

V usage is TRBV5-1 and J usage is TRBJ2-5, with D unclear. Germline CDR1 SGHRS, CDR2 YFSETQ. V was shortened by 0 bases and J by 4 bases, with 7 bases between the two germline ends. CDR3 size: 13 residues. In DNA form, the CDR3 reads TGCGCCAGCAGCTTGGGCTTAGGAGAGACCCAGTACTTC. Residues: CASSLGLGETQYF.

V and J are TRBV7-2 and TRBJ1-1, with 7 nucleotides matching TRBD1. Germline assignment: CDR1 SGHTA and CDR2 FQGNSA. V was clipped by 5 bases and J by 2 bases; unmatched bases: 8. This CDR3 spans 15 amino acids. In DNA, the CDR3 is TGTGCCAGCAGCACATACAGGGGAGTTAACACTGAAGCTTTCTTT. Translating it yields CASSTYRGVNTEAFF.

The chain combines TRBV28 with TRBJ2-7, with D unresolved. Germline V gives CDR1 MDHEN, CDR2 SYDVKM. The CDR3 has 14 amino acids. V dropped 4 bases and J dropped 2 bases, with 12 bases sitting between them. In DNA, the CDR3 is TGTGCCAGCAGTTCGGGTGGAATGACCTACGAGCAGTACTTC. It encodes CASSSGGMTYEQYF.